These 5 T cell receptor beta chains were sequenced from one sample in a study of blood T cell repertoires in COVID-19. Using immunoSEQ multiplex PCR, the repertoire was profiled, and TCRdb retains in-frame clones only, with some absent. The sample includes about 160,000 clones, around 84% of them seen just once. Sequenced input: peripheral blood. Source of these receptors: a man aged 40-55 years with acute or convalescent COVID-19.

V and J are TRBV11-2 and TRBJ1-6; D gene uncertain. V lost 4 bases and J 10 bases, leaving 11 bases between the germline ends. Germline CDR1 is SGHAT and CDR2 is FQNNGV. The CDR3 has 13 residues. CDR3 DNA sequence: TGTGCCAGCAGCTCGGGAGAGGTCTCACCCCTCCACTTT. Translated, it gives CASSSGEVSPLHF.

J is TRBJ2-7 and V is TRBV5-1; 8 bases match TRBD1. CDR1 and CDR2 (germline): SGHRS, YFSETQ. This CDR3 region has 15 residues. V was pared by 4 bases and J by 5 bases, with 11 bases of the junction left unmatched. CDR3 protein: CASSPDGTGFDEQYF. The CDR3 coding sequence is TGCGCCAGCAGCCCGGACGGGACAGGTTTTGACGAGCAGTACTTC.

The CDR3 DNA follows: TGTGCCACCGCAGGGTCCTCCTACGAGCAGTACTTC. Amino acids: CATAGSSYEQYF. V and J are TRBV25-1 and TRBJ2-7, with D possibly TRBD1 on 5 matching bases. This CDR3 is built from 12 residues. The V gene's germline CDR1 is MGHDK and CDR2 SYGVNS. V lost 10 bases and J lost 0, with 10 bases in between.

This clone was detected once. This sequence joins TRBV6-5 and TRBJ2-5, with 7 nucleotides matching TRBD2. The CDR3 extends over 15 amino acids. Germline CDR1 MNHEY, CDR2 SVGAGI. V lost 7 bases, J lost 3 bases, and 11 bases stayed unmatched. The CDR3 DNA reads TGTGCCAGCACCTCTCCGGGCGGGACTAAAGAGACCCAGTACTTC. This sequence encodes CASTSPGGTKETQYF.

J is TRBJ2-5 and V is TRBV7-9; 7 nucleotides agree with TRBD1. This CDR3 is 14 amino acids long. Trimming at V came to 5 bases and at J to 2 bases, leaving 5 bases not matched to a gene. In germline, CDR1 is SEHNR, CDR2 FQNEAQ (reference sequence). The CDR3 region is CASSVGQPQETQYF. The CDR3 bases are TGTGCCAGCAGCGTGGGACAGCCTCAAGAGACCCAGTACTTC.